Detailed here is one TCR beta chain. The sample originates from a study of shared clonotypes between healthy human individuals. CD45RO negativity and positive selection for CCR7 defined naive CD8 cells, a population that excluded terminally differentiated effector memory CD45RA+ cells. Profiled with immunoSEQ multiplex PCR; TCRdb holds only in-frame clones, not every one. The sample lists 1.5 million to 2.5 million clones; about 95% were seen once. Material for sequencing was naive CD8+ T cells sorted from blood. This TCR derives from a man aged 18 to 29 in good health.

The CDR3 coding sequence is TGTGCCAGCAGCGGGCCGGGACAAACGAACACCGGGGAGCTGTTTTTT. Amino acids: CASSGPGQTNTGELFF. The chain links TRBV9 to TRBJ2-2, with D tentatively TRBD1 (6 bases). The length of the CDR3 is 16 residues. The V end lost 3 bases, the J end lost 0 bases, and 12 bases lay between the germline ends. CDR1 and CDR2 (germline): SGDLS, YYNGEE.